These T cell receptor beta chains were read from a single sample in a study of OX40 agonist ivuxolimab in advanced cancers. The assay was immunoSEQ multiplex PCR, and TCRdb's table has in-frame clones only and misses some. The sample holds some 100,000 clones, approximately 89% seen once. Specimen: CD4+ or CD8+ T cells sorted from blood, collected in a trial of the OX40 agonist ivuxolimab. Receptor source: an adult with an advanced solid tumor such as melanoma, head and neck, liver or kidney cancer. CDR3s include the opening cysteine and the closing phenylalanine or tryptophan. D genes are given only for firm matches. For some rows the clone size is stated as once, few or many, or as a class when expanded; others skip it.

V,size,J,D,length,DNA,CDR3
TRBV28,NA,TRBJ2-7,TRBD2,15,TGTGCCAGCAGACGTGGACTAGCGGGAGTGTACGAGCAGTACTTC,CASRRGLAGVYEQYF
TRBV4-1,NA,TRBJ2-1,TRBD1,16,TGCGCCAGCAGCCCTATACAGGGGCGGACAATTGATGAGCAGTTCTTC,CASSPIQGRTIDEQFF
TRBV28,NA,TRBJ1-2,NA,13,TGTGCCAGCAGTTTGGCGATGGCCTATGGCTACACCTTC,CASSLAMAYGYTF
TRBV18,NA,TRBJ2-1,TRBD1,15,TGTGCCAGCTCACCCGGGACAGGGGTTTACAATGAGCAGTTCTTC,CASSPGTGVYNEQFF
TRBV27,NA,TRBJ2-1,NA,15,TGTGCCAGCAGAATTCAGGGCGGGTGGTACAATGAGCAGTTCTTC,CASRIQGGWYNEQFF
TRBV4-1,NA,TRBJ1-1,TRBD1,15,TGCGCCAGCAGCCATGCTGACAGGGATTACACTGAAGCTTTCTTT,CASSHADRDYTEAFF
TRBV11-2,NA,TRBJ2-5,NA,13,TGTGCCAGCAGCTTCTCCATAGAAGAGACCCAGTACTTC,CASSFSIEETQYF
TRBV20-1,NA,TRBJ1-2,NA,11,TGCAGTGCTACATTGGGGCCTGGCTACACCTTC,CSATLGPGYTF
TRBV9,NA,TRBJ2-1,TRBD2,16,TGTGCCAGCAGCGTAGCTCTAGCGGGAGGAGTCTATGAGCAGTTCTTC,CASSVALAGGVYEQFF
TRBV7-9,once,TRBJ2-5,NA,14,TGTGCCAGCAGCCCAACAGGCCAAGAGACGACCCAGTACTTC,CASSPTGQETTQYF
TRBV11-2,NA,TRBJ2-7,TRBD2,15,TGTGCCAGCAGCCCACGACTAGCGGGAGGGTACGAGCAGTACTTC,CASSPRLAGGYEQYF
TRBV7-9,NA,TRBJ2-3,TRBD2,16,TGTGCCAGCAGCTTCGGACTAGCGGGAGGAAGAGATACGCAGTATTTT,CASSFGLAGGRDTQYF
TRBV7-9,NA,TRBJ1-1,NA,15,TGTGCCAGCAGCGGCCAAGGGGCGGTGAACACTGAAGCTTTCTTT,CASSGQGAVNTEAFF
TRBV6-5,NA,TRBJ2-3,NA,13,TGTGCCAGCAGTCCTCAAAACGCAGATACGCAGTATTTT,CASSPQNADTQYF
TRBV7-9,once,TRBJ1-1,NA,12,TGTGCCAGCAGCTCGAGTCGAGGGGGGGCTTTCTTT,CASSSSRGGAFF
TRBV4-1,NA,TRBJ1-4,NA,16,TGCGCCAGCAGCCAAGATAGGGGGACTGCAAATGAAAAACTGTTTTTT,CASSQDRGTANEKLFF
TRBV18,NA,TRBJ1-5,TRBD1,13,TGTGCCAGCTCAGATACAGGGGGTCAGCCCCAGCATTTT,CASSDTGGQPQHF
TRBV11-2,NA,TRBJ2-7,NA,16,TGTGCCAGCAGCCGTGCTGGCGCCACTAGCTCCTACGAGCAGTACTTC,CASSRAGATSSYEQYF
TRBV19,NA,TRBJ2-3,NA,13,TGTGCCTCCCGACACCTCGTCACAGATACGCAGTATTTT,CASRHLVTDTQYF
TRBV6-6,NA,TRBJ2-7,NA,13,TGTGCCAGCAGCTACGGCAGGGGCTACGAGCAGTACTTC,CASSYGRGYEQYF
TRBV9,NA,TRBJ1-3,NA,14,TGTGCCAGCGCCCCAAACCCCCCCACGAACACCATATATTTT,CASAPNPPTNTIYF
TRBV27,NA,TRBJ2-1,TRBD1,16,TGTGCCAGCAGTTCTTTCGGGACAGGGCAGGGCAATGAGCAGTTCTTC,CASSSFGTGQGNEQFF
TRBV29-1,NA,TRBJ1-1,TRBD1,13,TGCAGCGTCCCGGACAGGGCAGACACTGAAGCTTTCTTT,CSVPDRADTEAFF
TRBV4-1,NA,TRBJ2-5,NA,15,TGCGCCAGCAGCCAAGAAAAGGTAGTGGGAGAGACCCAGTACTTC,CASSQEKVVGETQYF
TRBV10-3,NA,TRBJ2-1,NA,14,TGTGCCATCAGTGCTGGGCAGGGGCGAAATGAGCAGTTCTTC,CAISAGQGRNEQFF
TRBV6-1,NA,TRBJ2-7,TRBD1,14,TGTGCCAGCAGCACGGTAACAGGGGAGTACGAGCAGTACTTC,CASSTVTGEYEQYF
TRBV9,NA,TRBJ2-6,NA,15,TGTGCCAGCAGCGGGTACAGGGTTGGGGCCAACGTCCTGACTTTC,CASSGYRVGANVLTF
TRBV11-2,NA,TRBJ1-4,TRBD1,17,TGTGCCAGCAGCTCAGCGGACAGGGGGGCAACTAATGAAAAACTGTTTTTT,CASSSADRGATNEKLFF
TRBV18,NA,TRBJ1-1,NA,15,TGTGCCAGCTCACCACCGGGGGGCATAGGCACTGAAGCTTTCTTT,CASSPPGGIGTEAFF
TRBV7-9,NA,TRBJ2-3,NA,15,TGTGCCAGCAGTATCCAGAGGACGGATGCAGATACGCAGTATTTT,CASSIQRTDADTQYF
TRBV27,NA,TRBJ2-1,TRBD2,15,TGTGCCAGCAGCTCGGGACTCGGGGGGTACAATGAGCAGTTCTTC,CASSSGLGGYNEQFF
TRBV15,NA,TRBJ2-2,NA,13,TGTGCCACCAGCAGAGCTGGGGGCGGGGAGCTGTTTTTT,CATSRAGGGELFF
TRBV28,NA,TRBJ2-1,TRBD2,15,TGTGCCAGCAGTTTAGCGGGAGGGTCAAGTTATGAGCAGTTCTTC,CASSLAGGSSYEQFF